A selection of T cell receptor beta chains follows, all from one sample in a study of blood T cell repertoires in COVID-19. Generated by immunoSEQ multiplex PCR, the TCRdb table keeps only in-frame clones and is missing some. The table has 250,000 to 300,000 clones, 81% seen once. Material for sequencing was peripheral blood. The source is a woman aged 60 to 75 with active or convalescent COVID-19. Both conserved end residues are trimmed from each CDR3. A D gene is named only where the DNA matches it firmly.

d_call v_call cdr3_aa
- TRBV4-1 ASSQAEYSNQPQH
TRBD1 TRBV6-5 ASSYWEGQGAYGYT
- TRBV4-2 ASTRGGGEETQY
- TRBV3-1/TRBV3-2 ASSQVADPRTVYGYT
- TRBV19 ASSAQGTTGELF
TRBD1 TRBV29-1 SVEERGPYEQY
- TRBV4-2 ASSQNPAGRGANVLT
TRBD1 TRBV19 ASSSTGQRDYGYT
- TRBV7-9 ASSSAQWRDTDTQY
TRBD2 TRBV9 ASSVEGLAGGSSYNEQF
TRBD2 TRBV5-1 ASSLDSPTGTSGATGELF
TRBD2 TRBV9 ASSVGVSGGVETQY
TRBD1 TRBV9 ASSVAGGETQTQY
TRBD2 TRBV7-2 ASSLQRGVTDTQY
- TRBV7-2 ASSLSPRDSYEQY
TRBD1 TRBV7-2 ASSLVGTALTVGNTIY
TRBD1 TRBV7-3 ASSPRQGGGYT
- TRBV6-2/TRBV6-3 ASSYQALNTEAF
TRBD1 TRBV5-4 ASSGGQGAGDTQY
TRBD1 TRBV6-2/TRBV6-3 ASSDLPGQSPIYEQY
TRBD2 TRBV27 ASSRLAGGKHEQY
- TRBV2 ASSRVAHSSYNEQF
TRBD1 TRBV7-3 ASSTGAQETQY
- TRBV6-5 ASKGDGNTIY